The next 5 T cell receptor beta chains were all read from a single sample in a study of blood T cell repertoires in COVID-19. Measured with immunoSEQ multiplex PCR; TCRdb has only the in-frame clones, and not every one. This table holds some 130,000 clones, about 89% found once. The sequencing sample was made of peripheral blood. The receptors originated from a woman in her sixties or seventies with acute or convalescent COVID-19.

The chain uses TRBV4-1 and TRBJ1-2, with D perhaps TRBD1 (6 bases). V lost 5 bases and J 2 bases, leaving 15 bases between the germline ends. The germline CDR1 and CDR2 sequences are MGHRA and YSYEKL. This CDR3 comprises 15 residues. The CDR3 bases are TGCGCCAGCAGCAGTTACAGGGAAGCAAACTATGGCTACACCTTC. Translated: CASSSYREANYGYTF.

The CDR3 reads CASSEVWGGGTSFWGETQYF. The CDR3 region has the DNA TGTGCCAGCAGTGAAGTCTGGGGTGGCGGGACGTCCTTTTGGGGAGAGACCCAGTACTTC. The chain joins TRBV6-1 to TRBJ2-5; weak D call: TRBD2 (6 bases). V lost 1 base, J lost 4 bases, and 28 bases lay in between. CDR3 length equals 20 residues. Germline V lookup: CDR1 MNHNS, CDR2 SASEGT.

The chain links TRBV18 to TRBJ1-1; 8 bases agree with TRBD1. Germline V gives CDR1 KGHSH, CDR2 LQKENI. The CDR3 has 15 amino acids. The V segment lost 6 bases and the J segment 3 bases; nucleotides outside the gene matches: 9. The CDR3 sequence is CASSRSTGGDTEAFF. As DNA, the CDR3 is TGTGCCAGCTCCCGGTCAACAGGGGGGGACACTGAAGCTTTCTTT.

With regard to this clone: One junction end disagrees with the germline gene, perhaps due to a read error. The genes are TRBV19 and TRBJ1-2; perhaps TRBD1 as D (6 bases). CDR3 size: 13 residues. Germline V lookup: CDR1 LNHDA, CDR2 SQIVND (reference sequence). The CDR3 sequence: CASSFGQPYTLGF. The CDR3 DNA is TGTGCCAGTAGTTTTGGACAGCCGTACACCCTTGGTTTC.

This clone was observed once. The chain is built from TRBV7-9 and TRBJ2-7; 9 nucleotides agree with TRBD1. This CDR3 spans 15 amino acids. After removal of 3 bases from V and 6 bases from J, the junction contained 9 bases not matched to a gene. CDR1 SEHNR and CDR2 FQNEAQ come from the germline V gene (reference sequence). The CDR3 bases are TGTGCCAGCAGCTTGGGACAGGGTCGGATCGGCGAGCAGTACTTC. This sequence encodes CASSLGQGRIGEQYF.